What follows are 5 T cell receptor beta chains derived from one specimen sequenced in a study of blood T cell repertoires in COVID-19. TCRdb's table, derived via immunoSEQ multiplex PCR, lists solely in-frame clones and lacks some. The repertoire holds approximately 46,000 clones, 89% seen once, with roughly 15% in the top ten. Sample: peripheral blood. The receptors were sampled from a man between 65 and 85 years old with active COVID-19.

The chain couples TRBV5-6 to TRBJ1-3, with D perhaps TRBD1 (6 bases). This CDR3 region has 12 residues. The ends were cut back, 4 bases at V and 11 bases at J, with 13 bases in the middle. The germline V gene encodes CDR1 SGHDT and CDR2 YYEEEE. The CDR3 spells CASSTQQGSIYF. The CDR3 coding sequence is TGTGCCAGCAGCACGCAACAGGGATCCATATATTTT.

The gene calls are TRBV6-5 and TRBJ2-7, with a possible D match to TRBD2 (7 bases). The germline V and J ends were trimmed by 0 bases and 4 bases, with 16 bases remaining between them. Germline assignment: CDR1 MNHEY and CDR2 SVGAGI. CDR3 length: 16 amino acids. The CDR3 loop is CASSYSFRGAAYEQYF. For the CDR3, the DNA is TGTGCCAGCAGTTACTCGTTTCGGGGGGCGGCTTACGAGCAGTACTTC.

The chain combines TRBV11-2 with TRBJ2-7, with TRBD2 matching over 13 bases. Germline lookup yields CDR1 SGHAT and CDR2 FQNNGV. The J segment lost 4 bases and the V segment lost 3 bases, leaving 9 bases of the junction unmatched. The CDR3 is 17 amino acids. CDR3: CASSFGTSGVKGYEQYF. CDR3 DNA: TGTGCCAGCAGCTTCGGGACTAGCGGGGTAAAGGGGTACGAGCAGTACTTC.

The chain carries TRBV11-3 and TRBJ2-7, with D perhaps TRBD2 (5 bases). This CDR3 has 14 amino acids. V was cut by 5 bases and J by 1 base, with 12 bases left in between. Germline V gene sequence: CDR1 SGHNT, CDR2 YENEEA. The CDR3 sequence: CASSTGRGSYEQYF. CDR3 coding DNA: TGTGCCAGCAGCACTGGACGGGGATCCTACGAGCAGTACTTC.

The count of this clone is one. The genes are TRBV4-1 and TRBJ2-2; TRBD1 matches at 10 bases. From germline, CDR1 is MGHRA and CDR2 YSYEKL. V gave up 3 bases and J gave up 6 bases; unmatched junction bases: 10. This CDR3 is 17 amino acids long. The CDR3 DNA sequence: TGCGCCAGCAGCCACCCTCGGGACAGGGGAAACTCCGGGGAGCTGTTTTTT. This sequence encodes CASSHPRDRGNSGELFF.